One sample yielded the 9 T cell receptor beta chains listed below, sequenced in a study of blood T cell repertoires in COVID-19 (dated by TCRdb to 2020 to 2022). Library preparation was by the immunoSEQ multiplex PCR assay. Imported from immuneACCESS, the table was reduced by TCRdb to in-frame sequences with V and J called. These copies leave out some clones; in studies compared against another copy, an unresolved V gene accounts for under half, and the cause of the remainder is not known. In this sample the table shows 140,000 to 150,000 clones, about 80% of which occur a single time. The biggest ten clones account for around 16% of the sample. What was sequenced was peripheral blood. These receptors were obtained from a man in his forties or fifties with acute or convalescent COVID-19.

The chain links TRBV7-6 to TRBJ2-5, with TRBD2 identical over 8 bases. Per the germline V gene, CDR1 is SGHVS and CDR2 is FNYEAQ. This CDR3 spans 18 amino acids. The trim removed 0 bases at V and 2 bases at J, leaving 11 bases unmatched. CDR3 DNA sequence: TGTGCCAGCAGCTTAGCTAGCGGGGAGACTGATGATCAAGAGACCCAGTACTTC. Translation gives CASSLASGETDDQETQYF.

The V call is TRBV19, the J call TRBJ2-4; possibly TRBD1 for D (6 bases). This CDR3 has 18 amino acids. Germline V gives CDR1 LNHDA, CDR2 SQIVND (reference sequence). The V gene lost 11 bases and the J gene lost 0 bases, with 26 bases spanning the gap. The CDR3 DNA follows: TGTGCCCGAAGGGACAAGGAAAACCTAGTTATAGCCAAAAACATTCAGTACTTC. This translates into CARRDKENLVIAKNIQYF.

V is TRBV7-8 and J is TRBJ1-2, with 9 positions matching TRBD1. The germline V gene has CDR1 SGHVS and CDR2 FQNEAQ. After removal of 1 base from V and 7 bases from J, the junction contained 7 bases not matched to a gene. The CDR3 length is 15 residues. CDR3 residues: CASSLGFGGQGGYTF. CDR3 coding DNA: TGTGCCAGCAGCTTAGGGTTTGGGGGACAGGGTGGCTACACCTTC.

The J gene is TRBJ1-5, the V gene TRBV18; D unclear. V lost 2 bases, J lost 3 bases, and 8 bases lay in between. Looked up from germline, CDR1 is KGHSH and CDR2 is LQKENI. The CDR3 covers 14 residues. The CDR3 region has the DNA TGTGCCAGCTCACCAAATACAGCCAATCAGCCCCAGCATTTT. It yields the protein CASSPNTANQPQHF. Together with reference TRBV18 and TRBJ1-5, the CDR3 gives the full variable domain: NAGVMQNPRHLVRRRGQEARLRCSPMKGHSHVYWYRQLPEEGLKFMVYLQKENIIDESGMPKERFSAEFPKEGPSILRIQQVVRGDSAAYFCASSPNTANQPQHFGDGTRLSIL.

The V gene is TRBV18, the J gene TRBJ2-2, with D perhaps matching TRBD2 (7 bases). Germline values: CDR1 KGHSH, CDR2 LQKENI. Between the trimmed V and J ends, which lost 2 bases and 7 bases, there was a span of 14 bases. The CDR3 runs to 15 residues. The CDR3 sequence is CASSPTGGVDGELFF. The CDR3 nucleotides read TGTGCCAGCTCACCAACGGGGGGCGTTGACGGGGAGCTGTTTTTT.

This clone was counted a single time. The chain employs TRBV29-1 and TRBJ2-1; 7 bases match TRBD2. CDR3 length: 13 amino acids. Germline loops: CDR1 SQVTM, CDR2 ANQGSEA. The CDR3: CSGGRGTGDEQFF. CDR3 DNA sequence: TGCAGTGGAGGGCGGGGGACCGGTGATGAGCAGTTCTTC.

The rearrangement links TRBV6-2 or TRBV6-3 to TRBJ1-3; D is ambiguous. Deletions cut 2 bases from V and 3 bases from J, with 8 bases between. Germline assignment: CDR1 MNHEY and CDR2 SVGEGT. The CDR3 totals 14 residues. CDR3 in DNA: TGTGCCAGCAGTTACGCGGGGATTGGAAACACCATATATTTT. It yields the protein CASSYAGIGNTIYF.

This clone was recorded a few times. This sequence joins TRBV6-5 and TRBJ1-3; D uncertain. Between the trimmed V and J ends, which lost 0 bases and 8 bases, there was a span of 11 bases. CDR3 length: 14 residues. The V gene's germline CDR1 is MNHEY and CDR2 SVGAGI. The CDR3 region has the DNA TGTGCCAGCAGTTACTCGAACCCCCCAGACACCATATATTTT. This translates into CASSYSNPPDTIYF.

The chain uses TRBV7-8 and TRBJ2-1, with a weak D call TRBD2 (7 bases). Germline CDR1 is SGHVS and CDR2 is FQNEAQ. Trimming removed 1 base at V and 7 bases at J, with 14 bases between. This CDR3 is built from 15 residues. The CDR3 DNA sequence: TGTGCCAGCAGCTTAGAGGGGGGGGCGTGGAATGAGCAGTTCTTC. Amino acids: CASSLEGGAWNEQFF.